This entry is about one T cell receptor (beta chain). As yet, its antigen is unknown. The data derive from a study of PD-L1 blockade in urothelial cancer. Turning to the study itself: Researchers looked at the blood 3 weeks (second dose) and 6 weeks after treatment began. Whole-study findings and limits: In blood sampled pretreatment, TCR clonality below the median predicted better survival.

Trimming stripped 4 bases from V and 4 bases from J, with 20 bases between. The CDR3 loop spans 17 amino acids. In germline, CDR1 is SGHRS, CDR2 YFSETQ. Urothelial carcinoma, locally advanced or metastatic, affected the patients. Assay used: immunoSEQ multiplex PCR; TCRdb lists only in-frame clones, some missing. The table has around 120,000 clones, around 85% seen once. The chain couples TRBV5-1 to TRBJ1-4, with TRBD1 as a possible D gene (6 bases). This receptor was obtained from a man aged 50-60 years with urothelial cancer. This specimen was PBMCs, taken around atezolizumab (anti-PD-L1) treatment. The CDR3 reads CASSPIPQQGFNEKLFF. The CDR3 DNA reads as TGCGCCAGCAGCCCAATACCCCAACAGGGCTTTAATGAAAAACTGTTTTTT.